This TCR beta chain was recorded in a study of blood T cell repertoires in COVID-19 (dated by TCRdb to about 2020). Regarding the complete study: Samples from collaborators originated in the United States, Italy and Spain and spanned both the acute and convalescent phases of COVID-19. The samples were drawn from two sources: the first 160 participants of the ongoing ImmuneRACE study, and 1,254 subjects contributed by 6 global collaborators. The repertoires were released in a freely available public database intended as a resource for research on the immune response to SARS-CoV-2. The material from the prospective study consisted of cDNA or gDNA derived from T cells, B-cell-depleted T cells, or PBMCs. Deeply sampled blood TCRbeta repertoires from subjects exposed to, actively infected with, or recovered from COVID-19 were included in the dataset. Nearly every sample came with metadata listing a de-identified subject ID, COVID-19 status, age in years and sex. Where HLA class I and class II types were available, the types were taken from metadata supplied by the sample provider, not from assay-based typing.

Regarding this clone: The clone's antigen remains unknown. No base quality information exists; no much larger clone differs at one position.

General findings and caveats noted by the study authors: The amount of clinical and demographic metadata varied by source and participant and was provided uncurated.

TCRbeta CDR3 regions were amplified from genomic DNA by means of the immunoSEQ Assay, a bias-controlled multiplex PCR. The original pipeline was this. The number of nucleated cells in each sample was estimated from the amplification of reference gene primers within the assay. To quantify the absolute abundance of each unique TCRbeta CDR3 rearrangement, sequence reads were collapsed and filtered. For each sample, productive Simpson clonality was calculated as the square root of Simpson's diversity index across productive rearrangements. TCRdb carries this immuneACCESS record with in-frame sequences only. Its versions omit some clonotypes, under half of them owing to an unresolved V gene in the studies checked, with the rest unexplained. V, J and clone size were drawn from that table, and D and trimming were deduced from the DNA. The sample table contains about 89,000 clones; only one count was recorded for more than 80% of them. Together, the top ten hold 15% to 20% of the sample.

CDR3 length: 15 amino acids, cysteine to phenylalanine. This entry keeps only the CDR3 DNA: 45 bases, framed from base 1. According to the germline V gene, CDR1 reads SQVTM and CDR2 reads ANQGSEA. Trimmed from V: 1 base; trimmed from J: 0 bases; junction bases lacking a gene match: 4. The collaborating institutions used their own protocols to collect whole blood in K2EDTA tubes. For TCRbeta analysis, collaborators shipped samples in one of three forms: frozen whole blood, isolated PBMCs, or DNA extracted from either of those sample types. Sequencing used peripheral blood. The clonotype comes from a woman older than 75 with acute or convalescent COVID-19. The chain links TRBV29-1 with TRBJ1-2, with 8 middle bases fitting TRBD1. The CDR3 corresponds to CSVEGQGATNYGYTF. The nucleotide sequence is given as TGCAGCGTTGAAGGGCAGGGGGCAACTAACTATGGCTACACCTTC. Reference TRBV29-1 and TRBJ1-2 genes cover what lies past the CDR3, so the full variable domain is SAVISQKPSRDICQRGTSLTIQCQVDSQVTMMFWYRQQPGQSLTLIATANQGSEATYESGFVIDKFPISRPNLTFSTLTVSNMSPEDSSIYLCSVEGQGATNYGYTFGSGTRLTVV.